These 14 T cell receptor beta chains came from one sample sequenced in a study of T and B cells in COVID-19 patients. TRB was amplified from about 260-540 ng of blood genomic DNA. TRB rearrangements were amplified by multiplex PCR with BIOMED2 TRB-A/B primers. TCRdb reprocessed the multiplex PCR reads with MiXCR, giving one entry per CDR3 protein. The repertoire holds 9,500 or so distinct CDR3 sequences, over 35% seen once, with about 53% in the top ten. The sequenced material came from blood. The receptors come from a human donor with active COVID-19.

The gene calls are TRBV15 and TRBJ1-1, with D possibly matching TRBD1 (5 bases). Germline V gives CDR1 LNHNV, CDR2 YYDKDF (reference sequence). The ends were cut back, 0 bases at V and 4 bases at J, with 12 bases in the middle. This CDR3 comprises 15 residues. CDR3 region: CATSRDVGGSTEAFF. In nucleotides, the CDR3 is TGTGCCACCAGCAGAGATGTGGGGGGGAGCACTGAAGCTTTCTTT.

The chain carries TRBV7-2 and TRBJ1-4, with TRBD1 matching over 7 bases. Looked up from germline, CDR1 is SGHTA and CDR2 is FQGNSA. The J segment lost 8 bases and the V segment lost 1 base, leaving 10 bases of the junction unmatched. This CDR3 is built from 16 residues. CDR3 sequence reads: CASSLGGGNIGEKLFF. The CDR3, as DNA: TGTGCCAGCAGCTTAGGAGGGGGCAACATTGGGGAAAAACTGTTTTTT.

The CDR3 DNA reads TGTGCCAGCAGTTCGACAGTCAATCAGCCCCAGCATTTT. It yields the protein CASSSTVNQPQHF. This rearrangement joins TRBV6-2 or TRBV6-3 to TRBJ1-5, with a weak D call TRBD1 (5 bases). Germline values: CDR1 MNHEY, CDR2 SVGEGT. Trimming removed 4 bases at V and 3 bases at J, with 7 bases between. The CDR3 loop spans 13 amino acids.

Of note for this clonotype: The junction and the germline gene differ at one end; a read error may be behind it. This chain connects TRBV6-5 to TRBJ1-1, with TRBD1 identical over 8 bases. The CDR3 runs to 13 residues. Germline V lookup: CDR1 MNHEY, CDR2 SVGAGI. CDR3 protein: CASVDRGISEALF. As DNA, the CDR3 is TGTGCCAGCGTTGACAGGGGAATCTCTGAAGCTCTCTTT.

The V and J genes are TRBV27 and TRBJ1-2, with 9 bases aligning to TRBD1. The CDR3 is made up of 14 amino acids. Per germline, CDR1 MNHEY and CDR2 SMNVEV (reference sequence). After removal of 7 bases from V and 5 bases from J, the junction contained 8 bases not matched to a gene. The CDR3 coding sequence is TGTGCCAGCAAGGGACAGGGTCGGGTTTATGGCTACACCTTC. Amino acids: CASKGQGRVYGYTF.

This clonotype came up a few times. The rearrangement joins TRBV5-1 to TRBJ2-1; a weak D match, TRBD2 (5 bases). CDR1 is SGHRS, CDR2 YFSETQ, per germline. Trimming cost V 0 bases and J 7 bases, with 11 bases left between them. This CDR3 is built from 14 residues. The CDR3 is CASSLERPGNEQFF. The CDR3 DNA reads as TGCGCCAGCAGCTTGGAGAGGCCGGGGAATGAGCAGTTCTTC.

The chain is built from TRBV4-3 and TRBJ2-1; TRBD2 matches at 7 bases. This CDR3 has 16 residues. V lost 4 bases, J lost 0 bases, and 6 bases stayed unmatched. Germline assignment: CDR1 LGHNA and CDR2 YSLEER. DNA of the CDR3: TGCGCCAGCAGCCCAGCTAGCGGAAGCTCCTACAATGAGCAGTTCTTC. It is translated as CASSPASGSSYNEQFF.

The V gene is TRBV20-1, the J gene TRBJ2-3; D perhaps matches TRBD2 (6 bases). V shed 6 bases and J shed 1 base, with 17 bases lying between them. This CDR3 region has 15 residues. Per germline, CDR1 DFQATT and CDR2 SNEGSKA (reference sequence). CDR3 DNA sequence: TGCAGTGCCCTCCGGACTATCATTGGCACAGATACGCAGTATTTT. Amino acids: CSALRTIIGTDTQYF.

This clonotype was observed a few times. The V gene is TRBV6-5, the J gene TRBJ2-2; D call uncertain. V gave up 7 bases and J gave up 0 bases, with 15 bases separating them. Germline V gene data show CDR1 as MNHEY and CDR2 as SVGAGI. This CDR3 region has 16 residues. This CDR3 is CASTVRNRANTGELFF. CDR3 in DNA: TGTGCCAGCACCGTACGCAATCGCGCGAACACCGGGGAGCTGTTTTTT.

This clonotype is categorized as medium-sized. This chain's CDR3 is CASSPVGEPGLAIHEQYF. CDR3 coding DNA: TGTGCCAGCAGCCCGGTGGGGGAACCGGGACTAGCGATCCACGAGCAGTACTTC. The rearrangement links TRBV5-4 to TRBJ2-7; 10 nucleotides match TRBD2. This CDR3 is built from 18 residues. Per the germline V gene, CDR1 is SGHNT and CDR2 is YYREEE (reference sequence). The J segment lost 5 bases and the V segment lost 4 bases, leaving 18 bases of the junction unmatched.

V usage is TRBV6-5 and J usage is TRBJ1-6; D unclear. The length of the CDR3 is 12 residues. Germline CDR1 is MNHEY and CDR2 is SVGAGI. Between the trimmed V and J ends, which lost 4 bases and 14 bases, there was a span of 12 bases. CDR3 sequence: CASSSPGGALHF. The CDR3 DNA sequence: TGTGCCAGCAGTTCCCCAGGTGGGGCCCTCCACTTT.

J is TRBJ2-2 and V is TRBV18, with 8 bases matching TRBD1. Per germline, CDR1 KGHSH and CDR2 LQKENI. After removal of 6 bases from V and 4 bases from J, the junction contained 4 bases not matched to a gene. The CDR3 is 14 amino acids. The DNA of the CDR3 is TGTGCCAGCTCGTACGGACAGGGCACCGGGGAGCTGTTTTTT. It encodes CASSYGQGTGELFF.

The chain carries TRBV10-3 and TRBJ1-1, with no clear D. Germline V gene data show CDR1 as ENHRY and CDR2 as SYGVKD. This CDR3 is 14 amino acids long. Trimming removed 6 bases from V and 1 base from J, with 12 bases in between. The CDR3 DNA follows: TGTGCCATCAGCAACGGGATTGCGAACACTGAAGCTTTCTTT. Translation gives CAISNGIANTEAFF.

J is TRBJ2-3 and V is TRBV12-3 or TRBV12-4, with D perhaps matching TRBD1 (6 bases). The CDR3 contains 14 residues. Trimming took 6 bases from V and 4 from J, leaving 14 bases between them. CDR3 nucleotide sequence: TGTGCCAGCAGGTTCCAGGGGTATGCAGATACGCAGTATTTT. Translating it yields CASRFQGYADTQYF.